This T cell receptor beta chain comes out of a study of molecular identifiers for immune sequencing clone quantification. The CDR3 extends over 13 amino acids. Germline assignment: CDR1 LGHNA and CDR2 YSLEER. The germline V and J ends were trimmed by 0 bases and 3 bases, with 6 bases remaining between them. Libraries of naive CD8 cells were prepared from approximately 20,000 to 1,000,000 sorted cells using 10%, 30% or 50% RNA. Sorting selected naive CD8 T cells with a CD8+CD4-CCR7+CD45RA+ phenotype. A word on this clonotype: A much larger clone is a single base away; this may be a read error.

Listed TCR primers and previously described methods were used for bulk TCR libraries. TCRdb recomputed calls from the PCR reads with MiXCR, one row per CDR3 protein. The sample consists of 70,000 to 95,000 distinct CDR3 sequences, around 20% of them appearing once. The gene calls are TRBV4-3 and TRBJ2-7; D call uncertain. Input material: naive CD8+ T cells from blood, with Jurkat cell RNA spiked in. Described subset: FACS-sorted CD8+CD4-CCR7+CD45RA+ naive T cells. The TCR was taken from a human donor in good health. Some libraries in this study had Jurkat cell RNA spiked in. CDR3 in DNA: TGCGCCAGCAGCCAAGATGAGAGCTACGAGCAGTACTTC. Its protein is CASSQDESYEQYF.